The source of this T cell receptor beta chain is a study of cytomegalovirus exposure and HLA in healthy donors (dated by TCRdb to 2015 to 2018). About the investigation overall: In an earlier analysis of some 610 of the donors, 276 Gb of sequence data and just under 120 million unique TCR beta sequences from about 190 million T cells were reported. Besides the first cohort of 666 subjects, a separate validation cohort made up of roughly 120 different subjects was used. Typing coverage varied by locus: about 620-640 donors for A, B, C, DRB1 and DQB1; 500 to 550 for DQA1; some 610 for DPA1; about 450 for DPB1. The study combined high-throughput TCR immunosequencing, statistical association of individual TCRs with disease status, and machine learning to predict cytomegalovirus infection status. Four to six DR-DQ haplotypes were handled as single units for association and clustering because linkage in the cohort was strong. Both class I and class II loci were covered by HLA typing, at four-digit resolution. A later analysis re-analyzed previously published TCR beta repertoires from about 600 donors and added high-resolution HLA genotyping to study TCR occurrence patterns. Around 300 gigabases of sequencing data and 80 million or so unique TCR sequences were included in an early release covering around 600 HLA-typed donors. Among the approximately 420 genotyped donors, 75% to 90% belonged to the genetic ancestry cluster associated with self-reported Caucasian donors. On average, roughly 240,000 unique TCR beta nucleotide sequences were sequenced per donor among fewer than 500 genotyped donors of the cohort, with 15% to 20% of those sequences being non-productive. Rather than using new phenotypic data, the later analysis identified candidate immune exposures from TCR beta sequences and from how often those sequences occurred across donors. Every discovery cohort repertoire had been produced on one sequencing platform. A later genetic analysis took genome-wide SNP genotypes for about 60% of the roughly 670 donors and used that subset as a discovery cohort. Donor age, sex, ethnicity and CMV serostatus were compiled together with the repertoire data. The study aimed to test whether signatures of past pathogen exposure could be identified by cataloging public T cell receptors. An earlier analysis of about 620 of the donors applied high-throughput TCR beta sequencing to assess whether each TCR beta V gene segment acted as functional or pseudogenic. The study profiled the T cell repertoires of 666 subjects by immunosequencing and related them to cytomegalovirus serostatus.

In regard to this clone: The antigen it binds to is not known. No much larger clone exists at a distance of one base, and base qualities are not known.

The cohort comprised fewer than 750 healthy bone marrow donors. At the time of sampling, all cohort members were nominally healthy, though unrecorded immune exposures were likely present. The donor tested CMV seronegative, placing the donor among the roughly 340 seronegative members of the cohort. Every donor gave a peripheral blood sample, and the peripheral blood mononuclear cells from that sample were used for TCR beta sequencing. The Qiagen DNeasy Blood Extraction Kit was used to extract genomic DNA from the blood cell samples. Libraries were constructed by the immunoSEQ multiplex PCR assay. For the multiplex PCR, a mixture combining 60 forward primers for TCR Vbeta segments and 13 reverse primers for TCR Jbeta segments was used. The CDR3 region of rearranged TCR beta genes was amplified from genomic DNA with a multiplex PCR assay. On the Illumina HiSeq System, the amplified TCR beta libraries were sequenced as 87-base-pair reads. As for how the authors treated the data: In a later analysis, roughly 80 million unique TCR beta chains were counted across the approximately 670 repertoires, and roughly 11 million of these chains were shared by at least two donors. A nearest-neighbor algorithm error-corrected the raw reads and collapsed the reads into unique sequences, merging closely related sequences to remove PCR and sequencing errors. V, D and J gene segments were assigned by aligning CDR3 sequences to IMGT reference sequences. For a sequence to be retained, at least a six-nucleotide match to both a V gene segment and a J gene segment was required. Rearrangements were classified as productive when the CDR3 lacked stop codons and remained in frame with V and J, and all other rearrangements were classified as non-productive. CDR3 was defined by IMGT convention, running from the second conserved V-encoded cysteine to the conserved J-encoded phenylalanine. The earlier analysis of 500 to 650 of the donors excluded any sequence lacking an unambiguous match to a single V gene segment. An earlier analysis of 587 of the donors classified V segments as functional when productive rearrangements were above 56.7% and as segregating when the standard deviation between donors was above 5%. A statistical classification framework was developed to diagnose cytomegalovirus status using the catalog of TCR beta chain sequences. In a later analysis, V and J genes were assigned by comparing TCR nucleotide sequences against IMGT/GENE-DB human TR gene sequences. In a later analysis, CDR3 sequences and most-parsimonious VDJ recombination scenarios were assigned using the TCRdist pipeline. In a later analysis, each TCR beta chain was defined by its CDR3 amino acid sequence together with its V-gene family, and reads without a unique V-gene family were excluded. As a way to deal with suspected cross-contamination and a sequencing artifact, a later analysis dropped over 550 nucleotide sequences that were highly shared and had low generation probability. In a later analysis, a clonal expansion index for each public chain was calculated from normalized within-repertoire ranks of inferred template counts. In a later analysis, generation probabilities were computed with a VDJ recombination model fitted to out-of-frame rearrangements, and the resulting probabilities were checked against IGoR. In a later analysis, TCR-TCR, TCR-HLA and TCR-CMV co-occurrence was scored with hypergeometric tests, and a repertoire-size bias correction was applied to TCR pairs. To estimate false discovery rates, a later analysis permuted the HLA or CMV assignments 20 times. In a later analysis, co-occurring TCRs were grouped using DBSCAN, with TCRdist sequence similarity added in when clustering inside HLA-allele-positive subsets. For co-occurrence clustering, repertoires with fewer than 30,000 or more than 120,000 public chains were excluded, along with five or six repertoires with anomalous nucleotide sharing. Held by TCRdb, this immuneACCESS table contains in-frame sequences only and omits some clones. Under half of the omission traces to an unresolved V gene where checked; the cause of the rest is unknown. V and J calls and clone size are given by that table; D and trimming were obtained from the DNA. The sample profile shows about 95,000 clones; approximately 77% of them were found once. Clones ranked in the top ten supply around 5% of the sample.

Study-wide findings and limitations: It was suggested by the authors that the approach could potentially be generalized to other disease states and immunological phenotypes. A later analysis reported that several top co-occurrence clusters appeared linked to parvovirus B19, influenza, CMV and Epstein-Barr virus. An earlier analysis of approximately 540 of the donors showed that most TCR beta V segments appeared in productive rearrangements either about 87% or about 30% of the time, which broadly matched IMGT annotations. The classifier was reported to diagnose cytomegalovirus status with high specificity and sensitivity in both the original cohort and the validation cohort. HLA typing was unavailable for some donors at each locus, so association tests used only the typed subset. Roughly uniform sequencing depth across donors was assumed in presence/absence analyses, although this assumption may not hold. A further reported finding was that TCR beta sequences accurately predicted the HLA-A and HLA-B alleles for most subjects in the first cohort. Specific HLA alleles were associated with over 15,000 TCR beta sequences at a false discovery rate of 0.05 in a later analysis. CMV serostatus was the only immune exposure information available for the cohort. A cluster of highly shared sequence variants was judged likely to represent a technical artifact of the sequencing pipeline. In this cohort, only TCR beta chains were sequenced, and detectable features were limited by the absence of alpha or paired-chain data. Assigning TCR associations to individual alleles was difficult when HLA alleles, especially DR and DQ, strongly co-occurred. A total of 150 to 200 TCR beta chains were listed by the study as associated with cytomegalovirus. An association between a missense DCLRE1C variant and V-gene and J-gene trimming of TCR beta chains was found in a later genetic analysis and replicated in an independent cohort. In a later analysis, HLA-associated TCR beta chains showed more clonal expansion and lower generation probabilities than non-associated chains that were equally common. Most TCR sequences were seen in very few donors, while some public TCRs were found in many individuals. In a later analysis, TCR association rates were found to vary across HLA loci, with the most associated TCRs seen for DRB1 alleles and the fewest for HLA-C alleles. Correlated functional status among segregating V segments might be attributable to linkage disequilibrium, but an unknown experimental factor could not be ruled out. In vitro tests confirmed that three of the cytomegalovirus-associated TCR beta chains recognize cytomegalovirus antigens. In a later genetic analysis, fewer N-insertions in productive TCRs were reported among donors in an Asian-associated ancestry cluster than the roughly 700-donor mean. The earlier analysis of approximately 560 of the donors excluded roughly 16 rarely observed V segments, including chromosome 9 orphons, because counts were too low. Most CMV-associated TCR beta chains appeared to be HLA-restricted in a later analysis, and the HLA associations seemed to be driven largely by CMV exposure.

The sequence was obtained from a middle-aged woman in good health and CMV-seronegative. Sample: PBMCs.

The CDR3 region has the sequence CASSQGGETGANVLTF. The DNA sequence follows: TGTGCCAGCAGCCAAGGCGGGGAGACTGGGGCCAACGTCCTGACTTTC. The rearrangement joined TRBV4-2 to TRBJ2-6; the D gene is perhaps TRBD2, on 6 matching bases. The CDR3 measures 16 amino acids from cysteine to phenylalanine. The retained sequence is limited to the CDR3, 48 bases, with the frame set at the first base. Via the germline V gene, CDR1 is LGHNA and CDR2 YNFKEQ. Trimming costs V 1 base and J 2 bases, and their ends lie 9 bases apart.